This TCR beta chain emerged from a study of identical twins. Study-level findings and limits: Insertions were fewer in abundant cord blood beta clonotypes, whereas memory repertoires showed none of this pattern. Cross-sectional statistical analysis, not tracking of the same donors, underpinned the conclusions. Less excess twin sharing appeared in beta out-of-frame sequences.

This clonotype has ten or more counts. Its antigen is still unknown. Template switching added a universal primer site, and cDNA bore unique molecular identifiers. A single record per CDR3 protein comes from TCRdb applying MiXCR to the 5' RACE reads. Of nearly 650,000 distinct CDR3 sequences listed, about 7% were seen once; the top ten hold 1.6%. V gave up 1 base and J gave up 5 bases, with 14 bases separating them. This CDR3 comprises 15 residues. Germline V gene data show CDR1 as LNHNV and CDR2 as YYDKDF (reference sequence). A further study also used this sample, focusing on yellow fever vaccine responses in identical twins.

Sequencing was performed on PBMCs. This chain links TRBV15 with TRBJ2-5; D perhaps matches TRBD1 (5 bases). The clonotype was recovered from a young woman in good health. The chain's CDR3 is CATSRAVDRWETQYF. The CDR3 DNA reads as TGTGCCACCAGCAGAGCTGTCGACAGATGGGAGACCCAGTACTTC.